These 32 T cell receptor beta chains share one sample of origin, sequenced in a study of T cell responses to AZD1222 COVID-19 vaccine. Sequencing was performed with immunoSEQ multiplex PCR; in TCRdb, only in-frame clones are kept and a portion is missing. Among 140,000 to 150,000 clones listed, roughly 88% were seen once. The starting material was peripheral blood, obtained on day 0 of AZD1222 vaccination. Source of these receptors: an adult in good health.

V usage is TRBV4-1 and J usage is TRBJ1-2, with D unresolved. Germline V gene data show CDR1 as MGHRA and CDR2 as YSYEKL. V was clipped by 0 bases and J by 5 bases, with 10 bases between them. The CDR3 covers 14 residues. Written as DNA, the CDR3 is TGCGCCAGCAGCCAAGATCTAGGAGGGTATGGCTACACCTTC. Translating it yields CASSQDLGGYGYTF.

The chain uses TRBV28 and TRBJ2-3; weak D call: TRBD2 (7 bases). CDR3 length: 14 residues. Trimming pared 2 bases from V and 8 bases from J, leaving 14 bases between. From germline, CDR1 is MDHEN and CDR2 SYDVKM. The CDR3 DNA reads TGTGCCAGCAGTTTAGCGGGGGCCCGAGGTACGCAGTATTTT. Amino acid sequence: CASSLAGARGTQYF.

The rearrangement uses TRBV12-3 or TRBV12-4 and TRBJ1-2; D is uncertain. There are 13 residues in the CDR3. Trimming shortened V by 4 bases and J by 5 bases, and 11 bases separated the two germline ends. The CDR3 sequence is CASSSPQRYGYTF. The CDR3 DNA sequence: TGTGCCAGCAGTTCACCCCAGAGATATGGCTACACCTTC.

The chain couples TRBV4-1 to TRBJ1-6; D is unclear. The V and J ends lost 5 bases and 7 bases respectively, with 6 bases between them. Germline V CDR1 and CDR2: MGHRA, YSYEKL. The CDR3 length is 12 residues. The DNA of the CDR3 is TGCGCCAGCAGCACCCAAAATTCACCCCTCCACTTT. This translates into CASSTQNSPLHF.

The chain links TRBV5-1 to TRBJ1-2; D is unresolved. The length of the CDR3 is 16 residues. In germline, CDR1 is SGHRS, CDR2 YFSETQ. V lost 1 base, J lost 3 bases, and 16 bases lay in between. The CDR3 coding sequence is TGCGCCAGCAGCTTGTTGAGTACACCGACGGACTATGGCTACACCTTC. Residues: CASSLLSTPTDYGYTF. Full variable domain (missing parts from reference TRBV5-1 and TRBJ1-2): KAGVTQTPRYLIKTRGQQVTLSCSPISGHRSVSWYQQTPGQGLQFLFEYFSETQRNKGNFPGRFSGRQFSNSRSEMNVSTLELGDSALYLCASSLLSTPTDYGYTFGSGTRLTVV.

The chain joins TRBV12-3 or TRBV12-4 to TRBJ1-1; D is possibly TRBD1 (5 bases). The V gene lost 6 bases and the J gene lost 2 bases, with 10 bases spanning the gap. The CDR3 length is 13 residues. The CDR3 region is CASRLRANTEAFF. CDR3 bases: TGTGCCAGCAGGCTCAGGGCCAACACTGAAGCTTTCTTT.

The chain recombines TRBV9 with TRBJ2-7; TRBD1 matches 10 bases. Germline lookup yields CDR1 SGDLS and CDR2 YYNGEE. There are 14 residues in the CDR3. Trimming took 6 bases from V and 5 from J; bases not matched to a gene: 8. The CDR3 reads CASTPWGTGDEQYF. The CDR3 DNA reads TGTGCCAGCACCCCATGGGGGACAGGGGACGAGCAGTACTTC.

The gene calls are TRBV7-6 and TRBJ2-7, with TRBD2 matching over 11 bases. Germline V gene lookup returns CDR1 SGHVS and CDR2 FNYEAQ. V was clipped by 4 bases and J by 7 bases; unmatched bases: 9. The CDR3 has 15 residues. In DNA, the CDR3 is TGTGCCAGCAGCTCCGGGGATAGCGGGGGGGAAGAGCAGTACTTC. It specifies CASSSGDSGGEEQYF.

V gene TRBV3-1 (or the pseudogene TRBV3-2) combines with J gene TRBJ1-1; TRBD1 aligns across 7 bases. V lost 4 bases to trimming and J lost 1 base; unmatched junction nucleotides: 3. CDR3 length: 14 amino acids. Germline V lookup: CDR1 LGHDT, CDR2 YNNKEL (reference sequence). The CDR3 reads CASSPRQGNTEAFF. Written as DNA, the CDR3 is TGTGCCAGCAGCCCCAGACAGGGGAACACTGAAGCTTTCTTT.

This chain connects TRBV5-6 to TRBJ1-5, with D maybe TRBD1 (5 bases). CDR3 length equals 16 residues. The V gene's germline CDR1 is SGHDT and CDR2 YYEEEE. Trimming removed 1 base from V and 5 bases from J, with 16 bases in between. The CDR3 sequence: CASSLTGDGYDQPQHF. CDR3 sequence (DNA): TGTGCCAGCAGCTTGACCGGGGACGGGTATGATCAGCCCCAGCATTTT.

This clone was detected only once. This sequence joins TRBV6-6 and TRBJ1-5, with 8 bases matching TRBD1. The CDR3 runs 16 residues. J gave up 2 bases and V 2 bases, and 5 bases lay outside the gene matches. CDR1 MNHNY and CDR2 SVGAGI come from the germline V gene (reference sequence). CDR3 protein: CASSYTRGQGNQPQHF. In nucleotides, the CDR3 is TGTGCCAGCAGTTACACGAGGGGACAGGGCAATCAGCCCCAGCATTTT.

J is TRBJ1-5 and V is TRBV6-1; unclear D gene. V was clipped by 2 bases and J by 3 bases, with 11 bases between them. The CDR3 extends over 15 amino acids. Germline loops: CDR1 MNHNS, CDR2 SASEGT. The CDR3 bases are TGTGCCAGCAGTGAAAAAGGAACAGACAATCAGCCCCAGCATTTT. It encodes CASSEKGTDNQPQHF.

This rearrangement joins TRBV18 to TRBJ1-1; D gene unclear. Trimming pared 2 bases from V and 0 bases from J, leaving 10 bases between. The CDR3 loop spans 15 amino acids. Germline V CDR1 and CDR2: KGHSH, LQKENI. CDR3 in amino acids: CASSPEQLMNTEAFF. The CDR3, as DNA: TGTGCCAGCTCACCAGAGCAGCTCATGAACACTGAAGCTTTCTTT.

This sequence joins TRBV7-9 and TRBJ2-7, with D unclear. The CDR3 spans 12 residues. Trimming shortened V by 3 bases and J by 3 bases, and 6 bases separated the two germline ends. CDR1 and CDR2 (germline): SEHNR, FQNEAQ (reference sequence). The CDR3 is CASSLYGYEQYF. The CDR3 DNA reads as TGTGCCAGCAGCTTGTACGGCTACGAGCAGTACTTC.

CDR3 DNA sequence: TGTGCCAGCAGCCAAGATTTGAGGTCTGGGGGTTTCCACGAGCAGTACTTC. Translated: CASSQDLRSGGFHEQYF. This rearrangement joins TRBV4-2 to TRBJ2-7, with D perhaps matching TRBD1 or TRBD2 (5 bases each). V dropped 0 bases and J dropped 5 bases, with 20 bases sitting between them. The CDR3 is 17 residues long. CDR1 is LGHNA and CDR2 is YNFKEQ in the germline V gene.

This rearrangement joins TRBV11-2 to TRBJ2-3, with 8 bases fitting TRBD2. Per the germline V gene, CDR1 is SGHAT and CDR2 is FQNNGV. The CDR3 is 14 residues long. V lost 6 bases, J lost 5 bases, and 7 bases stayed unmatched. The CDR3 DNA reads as TGTGCCAGCAGAACCGGACTAGCCGTAGATACGCAGTATTTT. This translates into CASRTGLAVDTQYF.

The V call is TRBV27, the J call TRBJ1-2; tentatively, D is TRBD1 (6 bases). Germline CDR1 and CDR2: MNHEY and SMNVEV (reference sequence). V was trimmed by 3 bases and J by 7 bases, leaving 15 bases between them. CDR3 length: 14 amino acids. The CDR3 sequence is CASSFIGGAGGYTF. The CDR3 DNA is TGTGCCAGCAGTTTCATAGGGGGGGCGGGTGGCTACACCTTC.

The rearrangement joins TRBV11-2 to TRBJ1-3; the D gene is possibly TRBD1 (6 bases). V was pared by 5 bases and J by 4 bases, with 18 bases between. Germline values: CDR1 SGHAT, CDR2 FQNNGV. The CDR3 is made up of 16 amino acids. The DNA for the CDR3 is TGTGCCAGCAGCATCCAGGGGCAATCAGGAGGAAACACCATATATTTT. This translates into CASSIQGQSGGNTIYF.

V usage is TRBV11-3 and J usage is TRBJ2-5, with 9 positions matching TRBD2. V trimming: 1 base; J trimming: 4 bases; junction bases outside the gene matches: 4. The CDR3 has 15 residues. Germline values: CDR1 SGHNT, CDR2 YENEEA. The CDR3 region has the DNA TGTGCCAGCAGCTTAGGAGCTAGCGGGATAGAGACCCAGTACTTC. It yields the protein CASSLGASGIETQYF. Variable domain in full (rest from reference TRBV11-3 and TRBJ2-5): EAGVVQSPRYKIIEKKQPVAFWCNPISGHNTLYWYLQNLGQGPELLIRYENEEAVDDSQLPKDRFSAERLKGVDSTLKIQPAELGDSAVYLCASSLGASGIETQYFGPGTRLLVL.

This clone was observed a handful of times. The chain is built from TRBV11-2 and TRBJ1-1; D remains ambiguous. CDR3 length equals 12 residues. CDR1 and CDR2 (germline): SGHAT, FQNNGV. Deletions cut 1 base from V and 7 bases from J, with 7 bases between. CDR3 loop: CASSLGGVEAFF. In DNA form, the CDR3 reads TGTGCCAGCAGCTTAGGGGGAGTTGAAGCTTTCTTT.

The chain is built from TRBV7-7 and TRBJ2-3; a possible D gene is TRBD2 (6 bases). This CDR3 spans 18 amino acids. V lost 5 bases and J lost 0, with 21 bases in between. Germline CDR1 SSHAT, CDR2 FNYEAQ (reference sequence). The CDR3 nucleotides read TGTGCCAGCAGCCCCACGGGTGAAGTGGGAGGAAGCACAGATACGCAGTATTTT. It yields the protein CASSPTGEVGGSTDTQYF.

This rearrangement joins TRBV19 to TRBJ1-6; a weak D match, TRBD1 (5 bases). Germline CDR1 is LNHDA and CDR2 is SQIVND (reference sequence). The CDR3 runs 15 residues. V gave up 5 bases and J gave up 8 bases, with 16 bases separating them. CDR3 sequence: CASSHLDREYSPLHF. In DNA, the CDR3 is TGTGCCAGTAGTCACCTAGACAGAGAGTATTCACCCCTCCACTTT.

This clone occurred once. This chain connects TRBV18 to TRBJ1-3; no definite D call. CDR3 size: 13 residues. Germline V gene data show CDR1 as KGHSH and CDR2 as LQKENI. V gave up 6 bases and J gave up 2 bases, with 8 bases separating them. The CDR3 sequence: CASSDTAGNTIYF. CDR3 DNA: TGTGCCAGCTCCGACACTGCTGGAAACACCATATATTTT.

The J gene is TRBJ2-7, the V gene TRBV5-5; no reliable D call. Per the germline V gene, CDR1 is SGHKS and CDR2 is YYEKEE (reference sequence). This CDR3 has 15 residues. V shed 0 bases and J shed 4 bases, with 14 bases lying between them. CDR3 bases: TGTGCCAGCAGCTTGGACGCCGGTACTCCATACGAGCAGTACTTC. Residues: CASSLDAGTPYEQYF.

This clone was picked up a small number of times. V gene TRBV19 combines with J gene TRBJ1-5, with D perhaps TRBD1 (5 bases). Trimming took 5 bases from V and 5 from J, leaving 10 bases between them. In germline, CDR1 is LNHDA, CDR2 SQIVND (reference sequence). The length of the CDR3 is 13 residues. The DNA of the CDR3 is TGTGCCAGTAGTTGGGGGTTATATCAGCCCCAGCATTTT. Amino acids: CASSWGLYQPQHF. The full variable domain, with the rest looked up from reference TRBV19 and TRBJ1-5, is DGGITQSPKYLFRKEGQNVTLSCEQNLNHDAMYWYRQDPGQGLRLIYYSQIVNDFQKGDIAEGYSVSREKKESFPLTVTSAQKNPTAFYLCASSWGLYQPQHFGDGTRLSIL.

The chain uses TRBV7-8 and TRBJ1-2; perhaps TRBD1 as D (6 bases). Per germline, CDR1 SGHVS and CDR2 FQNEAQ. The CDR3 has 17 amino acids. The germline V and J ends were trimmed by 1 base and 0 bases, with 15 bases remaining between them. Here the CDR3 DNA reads TGTGCCAGCAGCTTAGTTGTAGGGGGGGATGCTAACTATGGCTACACCTTC. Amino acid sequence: CASSLVVGGDANYGYTF.

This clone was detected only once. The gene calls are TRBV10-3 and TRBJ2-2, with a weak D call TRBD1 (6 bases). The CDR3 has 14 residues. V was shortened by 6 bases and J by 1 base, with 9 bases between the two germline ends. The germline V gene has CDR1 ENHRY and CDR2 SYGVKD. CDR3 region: CAISPTGNTGELFF. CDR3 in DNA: TGTGCCATCAGCCCGACAGGGAACACCGGGGAGCTGTTTTTT.

CDR3 amino acids: CASSLDRATSPLHF. The DNA for the CDR3 is TGCGCCAGCAGCCTCGACAGGGCTACATCACCCCTCCACTTT. The rearrangement joins TRBV5-1 to TRBJ1-6; 7 nucleotides match TRBD1. Per the germline V gene, CDR1 is SGHRS and CDR2 is YFSETQ. CDR3 length: 14 amino acids. The V segment lost 4 bases and the J segment 10 bases; nucleotides outside the gene matches: 8.

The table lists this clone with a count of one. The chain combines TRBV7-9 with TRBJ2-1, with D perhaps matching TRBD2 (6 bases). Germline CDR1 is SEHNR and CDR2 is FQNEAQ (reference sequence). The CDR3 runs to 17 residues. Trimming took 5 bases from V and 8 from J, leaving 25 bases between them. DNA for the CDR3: TGTGCCAGCAGCCTAGGACTACGGGGTTCTCCGATCTATGAGCAGTTCTTC. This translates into CASSLGLRGSPIYEQFF.

Here the CDR3 DNA reads TGCGCCAGCAGCTTACATTCCGACACCGGGGAGCTGTTTTTT. This encodes CASSLHSDTGELFF. The rearrangement links TRBV5-1 to TRBJ2-2; D ambiguous. Trimming removed 2 bases at V and 3 bases at J, with 8 bases between. This CDR3 contains 14 residues. Germline V gene sequence: CDR1 SGHRS, CDR2 YFSETQ.

CDR3 in amino acids: CASSRRGEASVLYEQYF. In DNA, the CDR3 is TGTGCCAGCAGCCGTAGGGGGGAGGCTAGCGTCCTCTACGAGCAGTACTTC. The chain employs TRBV7-9 and TRBJ2-7, with D possibly being TRBD1 or TRBD2 (6 bases each). Germline CDR1 SEHNR, CDR2 FQNEAQ (reference sequence). There are 17 residues in the CDR3. V was shortened by 5 bases and J by 3 bases, with 23 bases between the two germline ends. The whole variable domain, filled in from reference TRBV7-9 and TRBJ2-7, reads DTGVSQNPRHKITKRGQNVTFRCDPISEHNRLYWYRQTLGQGPEFLTYFQNEAQLEKSRLLSDRFSAERPKGSFSTLEIQRTEQGDSAMYLCASSRRGEASVLYEQYFGPGTRLTVT.

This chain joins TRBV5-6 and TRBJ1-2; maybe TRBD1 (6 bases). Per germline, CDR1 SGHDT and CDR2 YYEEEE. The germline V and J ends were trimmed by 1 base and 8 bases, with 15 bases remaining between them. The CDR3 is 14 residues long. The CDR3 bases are TGTGCCAGCAGCTTGTGGGAGGGGGTAGGAGGCTACACCTTC. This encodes CASSLWEGVGGYTF.